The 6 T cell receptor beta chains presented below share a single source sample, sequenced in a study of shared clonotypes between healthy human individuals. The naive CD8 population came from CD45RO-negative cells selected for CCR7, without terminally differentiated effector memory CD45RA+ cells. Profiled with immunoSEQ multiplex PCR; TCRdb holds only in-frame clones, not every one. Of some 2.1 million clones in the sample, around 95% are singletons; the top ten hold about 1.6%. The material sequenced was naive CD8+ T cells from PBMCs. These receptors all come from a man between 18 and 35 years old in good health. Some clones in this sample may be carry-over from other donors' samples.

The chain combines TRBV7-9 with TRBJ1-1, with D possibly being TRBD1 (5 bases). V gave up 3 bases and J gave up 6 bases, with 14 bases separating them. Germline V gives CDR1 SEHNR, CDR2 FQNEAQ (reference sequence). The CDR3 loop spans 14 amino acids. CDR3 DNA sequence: TGTGCCAGCAGCTTGGCCGGTTCCAGGGCTGAAGCTTTCTTT. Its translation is CASSLAGSRAEAFF.

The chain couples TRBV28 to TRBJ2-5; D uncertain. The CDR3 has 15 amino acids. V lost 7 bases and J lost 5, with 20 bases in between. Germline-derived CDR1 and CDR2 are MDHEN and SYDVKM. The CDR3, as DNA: TGTGCCAGCACCCCCGGGTCTTCAGTTGGGGAGACCCAGTACTTC. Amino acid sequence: CASTPGSSVGETQYF.

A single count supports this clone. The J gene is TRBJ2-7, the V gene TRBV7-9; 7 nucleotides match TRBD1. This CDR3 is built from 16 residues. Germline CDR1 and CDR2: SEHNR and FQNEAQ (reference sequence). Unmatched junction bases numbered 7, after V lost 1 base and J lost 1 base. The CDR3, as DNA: TGTGCCAGCAGCTTAGTAATCACAGGGGAATCCTACGAGCAGTACTTC. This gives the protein CASSLVITGESYEQYF. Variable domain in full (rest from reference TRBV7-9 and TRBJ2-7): DTGVSQNPRHKITKRGQNVTFRCDPISEHNRLYWYRQTLGQGPEFLTYFQNEAQLEKSRLLSDRFSAERPKGSFSTLEIQRTEQGDSAMYLCASSLVITGESYEQYFGPGTRLTVT.

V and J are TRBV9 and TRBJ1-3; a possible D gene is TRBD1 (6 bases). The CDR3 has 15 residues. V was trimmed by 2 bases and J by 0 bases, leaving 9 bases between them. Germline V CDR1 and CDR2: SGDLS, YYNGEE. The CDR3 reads CASSVDRLSGNTIYF. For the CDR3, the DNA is TGTGCCAGCAGCGTTGACAGGCTCTCTGGAAACACCATATATTTT.

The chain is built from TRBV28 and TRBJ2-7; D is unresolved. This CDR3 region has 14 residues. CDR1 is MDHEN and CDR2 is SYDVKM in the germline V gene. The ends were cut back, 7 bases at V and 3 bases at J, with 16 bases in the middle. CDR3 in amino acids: CASTESVNDYEQYF. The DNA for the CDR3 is TGTGCCAGCACGGAGTCTGTAAATGACTACGAGCAGTACTTC.

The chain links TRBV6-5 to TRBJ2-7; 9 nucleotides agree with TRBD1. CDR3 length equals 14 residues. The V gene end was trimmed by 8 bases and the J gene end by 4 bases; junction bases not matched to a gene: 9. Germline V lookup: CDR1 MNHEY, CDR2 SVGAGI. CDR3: CASRPGTGIYEQYF. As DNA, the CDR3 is TGTGCCAGCCGCCCCGGGACAGGGATTTACGAGCAGTACTTC.